Each of the 22 T cell receptor beta chains below was sequenced from the same sample in a study of T cells after yellow fever vaccination. One entry per CDR3 protein results from TCRdb running MiXCR on the 5' RACE reads. The top ten hold 15% to 20% of the sample, which has 620,000 or so distinct CDR3 sequences, roughly a sixth seen once. Source: PBMCs, taken about 5 days after the first yellow fever vaccination. Receptor source: a man in his late teens or twenties who received the YFV17D yellow fever vaccine.

This clonotype was picked up many times. The V call is TRBV5-1, the J call TRBJ1-2, with D tentatively TRBD1 (6 bases). The CDR3 extends over 13 amino acids. The V end lost 7 bases, the J end lost 0 bases, and 10 bases lay between the germline ends. CDR1 and CDR2 (germline): SGHRS, YFSETQ. The CDR3 nucleotides are TGCGCCAGCGGTTCAGGGGCTAACTATGGCTACACCTTC. Translated: CASGSGANYGYTF.

The table lists this clonotype with a few counts. For the CDR3, the DNA is TGCAGTGCTAGGACACCCGATGAAAAACTGTTTTTT. The encoded protein is CSARTPDEKLFF. The rearrangement links TRBV20-1 to TRBJ1-4; no clear D gene. This CDR3 region has 12 residues. In germline, CDR1 is DFQATT, CDR2 SNEGSKA (reference sequence). Trimming left V 3 bases short and J 6 bases short, with 8 bases between.

The genes are TRBV11-2 and TRBJ1-4; D is uncertain. Per the germline V gene, CDR1 is SGHAT and CDR2 is FQNNGV. Between the trimmed V and J ends, which lost 8 bases and 7 bases, there was a span of 14 bases. The CDR3 is 13 amino acids. The CDR3 reads CASGPGSGEKLFF. In DNA, the CDR3 is TGTGCCAGCGGACCCGGGTCCGGTGAAAAACTGTTTTTT. The full variable domain, its missing parts supplied by reference TRBV11-2 and TRBJ1-4, is EAGVAQSPRYKIIEKRQSVAFWCNPISGHATLYWYQQILGQGPKLLIQFQNNGVVDDSQLPKDRFSAERLKGVDSTLKIQPAKLEDSAVYLCASGPGSGEKLFFGSGTQLSVL.

Only a few counts were recorded for this clonotype. The rearrangement uses TRBV12-3 or TRBV12-4 and TRBJ2-3, with 9 bases aligning to TRBD2. V trimming: 4 bases; J trimming: 3 bases; junction bases outside the gene matches: 14. The CDR3 has 18 amino acids. The CDR3: CASSWNSAGGQRTDTQYF. The CDR3 bases are TGTGCCAGCAGTTGGAATTCTGCGGGGGGGCAGAGGACAGATACGCAGTATTTT.

This clonotype was seen more than once but under ten times. The CDR3 spells CASSLGAFNSPLHF. The DNA of the CDR3 is TGCGCCAGCAGCTTGGGAGCGTTTAATTCACCCCTCCACTTT. The gene calls are TRBV5-1 and TRBJ1-6; D remains unclear. Germline V gives CDR1 SGHRS, CDR2 YFSETQ. Between the trimmed V and J ends, which lost 0 bases and 6 bases, there was a span of 7 bases. The CDR3 sequence is 14 residues long.

This clonotype was found a few times. The CDR3 spells CATSDGRVEKLFF. As DNA, the CDR3 is TGTGCCACCAGTGACGGCCGAGTTGAAAAACTGTTTTTT. This rearrangement joins TRBV24-1 to TRBJ1-4; D gene ambiguous. CDR1 and CDR2 from the germline V gene are KGHDR and SFDVKD. The CDR3 has 13 residues. Trimming removed 4 bases at V and 7 bases at J, with 9 bases between.

This chain joins TRBV12-3 or TRBV12-4 and TRBJ2-3; 12 nucleotides match TRBD2. The CDR3 is made up of 16 amino acids. Germline trimming cut 6 bases from V and 6 bases from J; bases unmatched to any gene: 10. The CDR3 loop reads CASRPTSGGPMDTQYF. CDR3 DNA sequence: TGTGCCAGCAGACCAACTAGCGGGGGGCCGATGGATACGCAGTATTTT.

This clonotype was seen only a few times. The J gene is TRBJ2-3, the V gene TRBV4-1; D is ambiguous. This CDR3 has 18 residues. Trimming pared 0 bases from V and 1 base from J, leaving 17 bases between. From germline, CDR1 is MGHRA and CDR2 YSYEKL. The CDR3: CASSQDPPPFSGTDTQYF. CDR3 in DNA: TGCGCCAGCAGCCAAGATCCCCCCCCTTTTAGTGGCACAGATACGCAGTATTTT.

The CDR3 sequence: CASSFGGKYGYTF. CDR3 DNA sequence: TGTGCCAGCAGCTTCGGTGGGAAATATGGCTACACCTTC. V is TRBV11-1 and J is TRBJ1-2; no firm D call. Trimming shortened V by 3 bases and J by 5 bases, and 10 bases separated the two germline ends. Germline V gives CDR1 SGHAT, CDR2 FQDESV (reference sequence). CDR3 length: 13 amino acids.

This clonotype was seen more than once but under ten times. The rearrangement uses TRBV4-2 and TRBJ2-3; 7 positions agree with TRBD1. Losses at the gene ends were 4 bases for V and 5 bases for J; bases not matched to a gene: 9. The CDR3 loop spans 15 amino acids. Germline CDR1 reads LGHNA; CDR2 reads YNFKEQ. Written as DNA, the CDR3 is TGTGCCAGCAGCCCCATAGCAGGGGGTATAGATACGCAGTATTTT. It is translated as CASSPIAGGIDTQYF.

The chain recombines TRBV11-2 with TRBJ2-5; D perhaps matches TRBD2 (5 bases). CDR1 and CDR2 (germline): SGHAT, FQNNGV. This CDR3 has 15 amino acids. Deletions cut 5 bases from V and 2 bases from J, with 15 bases between. The CDR3 nucleotides read TGTGCCAGCAGCCCTTCCGGGGTACGACAAGAGACCCAGTACTTC. Residues: CASSPSGVRQETQYF.

This clonotype was seen more than once but under ten times. The genes are TRBV20-1 and TRBJ2-5; 9 bases match TRBD2. J was trimmed by 3 bases and V by 6 bases; bases with no gene match: 8. The CDR3 consists of 14 residues. The germline V gene encodes CDR1 DFQATT and CDR2 SNEGSKA (reference sequence). CDR3 region: CSAQPRGGKETQYF. The CDR3 DNA follows: TGCAGTGCCCAACCGCGGGGGGGGAAAGAGACCCAGTACTTC.

The chain recombines TRBV4-3 with TRBJ2-5; D gene uncertain. Germline assignment: CDR1 LGHNA and CDR2 YSLEER. The CDR3 totals 14 residues. V was pared by 0 bases and J by 5 bases, with 10 bases between. This CDR3 is CASSQEVGMETQYF. CDR3 nucleotides: TGCGCCAGCAGCCAAGAAGTGGGGATGGAGACCCAGTACTTC.

This clonotype was found many times. The chain combines TRBV4-3 with TRBJ2-2; 8 bases match TRBD1. From germline, CDR1 is LGHNA and CDR2 YSLEER. V dropped 0 bases and J dropped 1; count of bases not matched to a gene: 4. This CDR3 contains 17 residues. CDR3 residues: CASSQDGQGGNTGELFF. As DNA, the CDR3 is TGCGCCAGCAGCCAAGACGGACAGGGAGGGAACACCGGGGAGCTGTTTTTT.

Ten or more counts support this clonotype. The genes are TRBV15 and TRBJ1-1; 11 bases map to TRBD1. The ends lost 5 bases at V and 5 bases at J; junction bases unmatched: 7. This CDR3 has 15 amino acids. Per germline, CDR1 LNHNV and CDR2 YYDKDF (reference sequence). CDR3 in amino acids: CATSETGQGGTEAFF. DNA for the CDR3: TGTGCCACCAGCGAAACGGGACAGGGGGGTACTGAAGCTTTCTTT. Supplemented by reference TRBV15 and TRBJ1-1, the full variable domain reads DAMVIQNPRYQVTQFGKPVTLSCSQTLNHNVMYWYQQKSSQAPKLLFHYYDKDFNNEADTPDNFQSRRPNTSFCFLDIRSPGLGDTAMYLCATSETGQGGTEAFFGQGTRLTVV.

This rearrangement joins TRBV7-2 to TRBJ1-5; D remains unclear. The V gene's germline CDR1 is SGHTA and CDR2 FQGNSA. V was pared by 5 bases and J by 9 bases, with 14 bases between. The length of the CDR3 is 13 residues. The CDR3 DNA sequence: TGTGCCAGCAGCCCCTATCCGGTGGCGCCCCAGCATTTT. This encodes CASSPYPVAPQHF. The full variable domain, with the rest looked up from reference TRBV7-2 and TRBJ1-5, is GAGVSQSPSNKVTEKGKDVELRCDPISGHTALYWYRQSLGQGLEFLIYFQGNSAPDKSGLPSDRFSAERTGGSVSTLTIQRTQQEDSAVYLCASSPYPVAPQHFGDGTRLSIL.

A few counts support this clonotype. CDR3 in amino acids: CASLAGETQYF. The DNA for the CDR3 is TGTGCCAGTCTCGCAGGAGAGACCCAGTACTTC. V and J are TRBV7-9 and TRBJ2-5, with no clear D. The CDR3 runs 11 residues. V gave up 9 bases and J gave up 4 bases, with 9 bases separating them. Germline loops: CDR1 SEHNR, CDR2 FQNEAQ (reference sequence).

V is TRBV12-3 or TRBV12-4 and J is TRBJ2-7, with 10 bases lining up with TRBD1. This CDR3 is 14 amino acids long. Trimming removed 3 bases from V and 4 bases from J; junction bases left unmatched: 3. The CDR3 nucleotides read TGTGCCAGCAGTTTGGGGGACAGGGGTTACGAGCAGTACGTC. This codes for CASSLGDRGYEQYV.

The V and J genes are TRBV11-2 and TRBJ1-5; no clear D. The germline CDR1 and CDR2 sequences are SGHAT and FQNNGV. The germline V and J ends were trimmed by 3 bases and 8 bases, with 17 bases remaining between them. CDR3 length equals 15 residues. In nucleotides, the CDR3 is TGTGCCAGCAGCTTGTCCTTCACTCGTGGGGAGCCCCAGCATTTT. Protein sequence: CASSLSFTRGEPQHF.

In this sample, this clonotype turned up a few times. This sequence joins TRBV11-1 and TRBJ1-6; 9 bases agree with TRBD1. The CDR3 length is 18 residues. Trimming cost V 4 bases and J 7 bases; bases outside gene matches: 14. Germline lookup yields CDR1 SGHAT and CDR2 FQDESV (reference sequence). CDR3 nucleotide sequence: TGTGCCAGCAGCTACTACGAATTCGGACAGGGGCGGAATTCACCCCTCCACTTT. It is translated as CASSYYEFGQGRNSPLHF.

The chain recombines TRBV28 with TRBJ2-1, with 9 bases fitting TRBD1. The CDR3 runs to 11 residues. Per germline, CDR1 MDHEN and CDR2 SYDVKM. The V gene end was trimmed by 4 bases and the J gene end by 15 bases; junction bases not matched to a gene: 4. The CDR3: CASSSGQGRFF. As DNA, the CDR3 is TGTGCCAGCAGTTCCGGACAGGGGAGGTTCTTC.

The chain employs TRBV29-1 and TRBJ2-1, with 11 nucleotides matching TRBD2. V was clipped by 0 bases and J by 0 bases; unmatched bases: 4. The CDR3 covers 17 residues. Germline CDR1 and CDR2: SQVTM and ANQGSEA. CDR3 in amino acids: CSVEDPGTSGSYNEQFF. The CDR3 coding sequence is TGCAGCGTTGAAGATCCCGGGACTAGCGGCTCCTACAATGAGCAGTTCTTC.